The clone carrying this TCR beta chain was counted between two and nine times. This record belongs to a study of blood T cell repertoires in COVID-19. At the level of the study: Acute and convalescent COVID-19 specimens originated in the United States, Italy and Spain. The analysed material was cDNA or gDNA that came from T cells, B-cell-depleted T cells, or PBMCs.

Per the original methods: Nucleated cell number was recorded as an estimate derived from reference gene primer amplification. Libraries were prepared by immunoSEQ multiplex PCR; TCRdb keeps only in-frame clonotypes and omits some of them. The V and J calls and clone size were taken over from that table, and D and trimming were inferred from the DNA. Here the sample spans hundreds of thousands of clones, about nine tenths being singletons. The V gene end was trimmed by 4 bases and the J gene end by 6 bases; junction bases not matched to a gene: 12. Germline V gene lookup returns CDR1 SGHDN and CDR2 FVKESK. This CDR3 has 15 amino acids.

The sequenced sample was peripheral blood. The rearrangement links TRBV14 to TRBJ2-7; 7 positions match TRBD2. This sequence originates from a woman aged 50 to 65 with acute or convalescent COVID-19. CDR3 region: CASSLTAWEGGEQYF. CDR3 bases: TGTGCCAGCAGCCTGACCGCCTGGGAGGGTGGCGAGCAGTACTTC.